The entry below describes one T cell receptor (beta chain). There is no known antigen for this receptor. Base qualities are not at hand, and no much larger clone is one base apart. The source of the sample is a study of T-cell memory formation after mild COVID-19 listed by TCRdb under 2021. About the full investigation: Most TCR sequence clusters were specific to one of the two donors. The cohort comprised two young, previously healthy adult volunteers, one female and one male. Longitudinal TCRalpha and TCRbeta repertoire sequencing tracked T-cell clones expanding and contracting after mild COVID-19 in a couple of donors. The investigation overall reported the following: Only a couple of mild cases were covered in the study, and larger cohorts including severe cases with pre-infection samples were considered necessary. SARS-CoV-2 specificity of the second-wave clones peaking on day 37 was not confirmed. Some responding clones were detected in pre-infection memory, suggesting pre-existing cross-reactive memory T cells joined the SARS-CoV-2 response. Contracting CD4+ clones turned up mainly in the CM and EM memory subsets, whereas EMRA was where CD8+ clones were enriched. Balanced CD4/CD8 phenotypes were observed for clones contracting from day 15 to 85, whereas a bias towards CD4+ was observed for a second wave of clones expanding from day 15 to 37.

PBMCs were isolated by Ficoll-Paque density gradient centrifugation. Sequencing took place on an Illumina NovaSeq 6000. TCRalpha and TCRbeta cDNA libraries were built by 5'RACE with constant-segment primers, adding sample barcodes and unique molecular identifiers. Trizol reagent was used to extract RNA from every sample. Libraries were amplified in two PCR steps, with a second sample barcode and Illumina TruSeq adapters added in the second step. Libraries were sequenced on an Illumina NovaSeq with 2 x 150 bp paired-end reads. The study's processing was this. The reads were demultiplexed and collapsed into UMI-guided consensus sequences using migec v1.2.7. With mixcr v2.1.11, UMI consensuses were aligned to TRA and TRB V and J templates and assembled into clonotypes. A clonotype was counted as expanded or contracted only if both edgeR and NoisET called the change significant, with noise models trained on biological replicates. For edgeR calls, a false discovery rate-adjusted p below 0.01 and a log2 fold-change threshold of 1 were applied. PCA with hierarchical clustering of max-normalized trajectories of the 1000 most abundant clonotypes was used as exploratory dynamics analysis. The CD4 or CD8 phenotype of responding clones was assigned using the separately sequenced CD4+ and CD8+ repertoires. In TCRdb, the public reads were trimmed at Q25 with fastp and aligned with MiXCR, with productive beta chains retained. A single entry per CDR3 protein holds the most common genes and DNA from its merged rows. These V and J calls rely on TCRdb rather than the paper's analysis. The sample table holds 450,000 to 650,000 distinct CDR3 sequences, of which roughly 20% were seen once. Approximately 12% of the sample is held by the ten biggest clonotypes.

From the germline V gene, CDR1 is MNHNS and CDR2 is SASEGT. From its cysteine to its phenylalanine, the CDR3 spans 14 amino acids. Only the CDR3 DNA stays, 42 bases, in frame from base 1. Compared with germline, V lacks 4 bases and J lacks 5 bases; bases without a gene match: 6. The receptor chain draws on TRBV6-1 and TRBJ1-1; 8 middle bases align to TRBD1. The TCR sequence derives from an adult woman who had mild COVID-19 (a few samples of this study predate the infection). The sample titles of this study are shuffled in the database, so cell type and time point are left out; the donor was told from shared clones. Source material: PBMCs or a T cell subset sorted from them (not recorded which). The DNA reads as follows: TGTGCCAGCAGTGCATTTCAGGGGGCAACTGAAGCTTTCTTT. It specifies CASSAFQGATEAFF.